The clone carrying this T cell receptor beta chain was counted once. Its target is not known. These data belong to a study of CD8+ T cells in alopecia areata. On the study more broadly: Treated patients were given 5 to 10 mg oral tofacitinib twice daily. Regarding the study as a whole: An increase in clonality over normal scalp was evident in lesional scalp, especially alopecia totalis/universalis. A great number of expanded lesional clones endured in scalp and blood during tofacitinib.

Treatment of the sample: oral pan-JAK inhibitor, 5-10 mg twice daily. Sorting separated CD4+ and CD8+ T cells out of PBMCs. It was cDNA, reverse transcribed from extracted RNA, that served as the sequencing template. Assay: immunoSEQ multiplex PCR; the TCRdb copy retains only in-frame clones and omits some. The sample contains about 200,000 clones, roughly three fifths of which appear only once. Trimming removed 0 bases at V and 7 bases at J, with 22 bases between. Germline V gene lookup returns CDR1 GTSNPN and CDR2 SVGIG (reference sequence). There are 16 residues in the CDR3. The sequencing here drew on CD4+ T cells sorted from blood, taken at roughly week 49, from a patient treated with tofacitinib. The genes are TRBV30 and TRBJ2-7; D is perhaps TRBD1 (5 bases). The TCR was taken from a human donor with alopecia areata. The CDR3 sequence is CAWSVHQGGLSSEQYF. The CDR3 bases are TGTGCCTGGAGTGTACACCAGGGTGGTTTGTCGAGTGAGCAGTACTTC.